One and the same sample provided the 26 T cell receptor beta chains below, sequenced in a study of cytomegalovirus exposure and HLA in healthy donors. Assay used: immunoSEQ multiplex PCR; TCRdb lists only in-frame clones, some missing. The sample has about 240,000 clones; roughly 86% are singletons. Sequencing was performed on PBMCs. These receptors originate from a woman aged 25 to 39 in good health and CMV-seropositive.

V gene TRBV18 combines with J gene TRBJ2-1, with 12 bases lining up with TRBD2. CDR3 length: 16 residues. Germline values: CDR1 KGHSH, CDR2 LQKENI. J gave up 8 bases and V 4 bases, and 9 bases lay outside the gene matches. The CDR3 reads CASSLLTSGSSHEQFF. As DNA, the CDR3 is TGTGCCAGCTCACTACTGACTAGCGGGAGTTCCCATGAGCAGTTCTTC. The entire variable domain, with the rest obtained from reference TRBV18 and TRBJ2-1, is as follows: NAGVMQNPRHLVRRRGQEARLRCSPMKGHSHVYWYRQLPEEGLKFMVYLQKENIIDESGMPKERFSAEFPKEGPSILRIQQVVRGDSAAYFCASSLLTSGSSHEQFFGPGTRLTVL.

This chain joins TRBV28 and TRBJ2-5, with 9 bases fitting TRBD2. With 5 bases clipped from V and 7 bases from J, the junction kept 11 bases outside the gene matches. The CDR3 spans 15 residues. Germline V gene lookup returns CDR1 MDHEN and CDR2 SYDVKM. CDR3 DNA sequence: TGTGCCAGCAGTCGCGACAGAGCGGGAGGCGTGACCCAGTACTTC. It yields the protein CASSRDRAGGVTQYF.

This clone was found a few times. This rearrangement joins TRBV30 to TRBJ1-2; 7 bases match TRBD1. Per germline, CDR1 GTSNPN and CDR2 SVGIG (reference sequence). This CDR3 is built from 13 residues. V was pared by 3 bases and J by 7 bases, with 8 bases of the junction left unmatched. Here the CDR3 DNA reads TGTGCCTGGAGCGTCGACAGGGCGGGTGGCTACACCTTC. Translating it yields CAWSVDRAGGYTF.

V and J are TRBV11-1 and TRBJ2-2, with 7 bases identical to TRBD2. The CDR3 length is 15 residues. The V and J ends lost 6 bases and 3 bases, in that order; junction bases with no gene match: 7. Germline CDR1 and CDR2: SGHAT and FQDESV (reference sequence). This CDR3 is CASSRGEGYTGELFF. Here the CDR3 DNA reads TGTGCCAGCAGTAGAGGGGAGGGATACACCGGGGAGCTGTTTTTT. The full variable domain, with the rest looked up from reference TRBV11-1 and TRBJ2-2, is EAEVAQSPRYKITEKSQAVAFWCDPISGHATLYWYRQILGQGPELLVQFQDESVVDDSQLPKDRFSAERLKGVDSTLKIQPAELGDSAMYLCASSRGEGYTGELFFGEGSRLTVL.

The rearrangement joins TRBV6-1 to TRBJ2-1, with 14 bases that match TRBD2. With V trimmed by 5 bases and J by 8 bases, 5 bases remained unmatched. Germline V gene sequence: CDR1 MNHNS, CDR2 SASEGT. The CDR3 covers 15 residues. In DNA, the CDR3 is TGTGCCAGCAGTCGGACTAGCGGGAGGATCGATGAGCAGTTCTTC. Protein: CASSRTSGRIDEQFF.

The chain is built from TRBV7-9 and TRBJ2-3, with D unclear. V was shortened by 5 bases and J by 3 bases, with 6 bases between the two germline ends. CDR1 and CDR2 from the germline V gene are SEHNR and FQNEAQ (reference sequence). The CDR3 covers 12 residues. For the CDR3, the DNA is TGTGCCAGCAGCCCCCGGACAGATACGCAGTATTTT. Protein: CASSPRTDTQYF.

V is TRBV11-2 and J is TRBJ1-1, with D possibly matching TRBD1 (5 bases). The CDR3 has 12 residues. Trimming stripped 5 bases from V and 10 bases from J, with 14 bases between. Germline V CDR1 and CDR2: SGHAT, FQNNGV. CDR3 nucleotides: TGTGCCAGCAGCCCCCCTTTTAGGGGAGCTTTCTTT. This codes for CASSPPFRGAFF.

The CDR3 region is CASSIGGTPEAFF. The CDR3 DNA is TGTGCCAGTAGTATAGGGGGGACACCTGAAGCTTTCTTT. This chain joins TRBV19 and TRBJ1-1, with D possibly TRBD1 on 6 matching bases. The CDR3 totals 13 residues. Between the trimmed V and J ends, which lost 1 base and 6 bases, there was a span of 9 bases. The germline V gene encodes CDR1 LNHDA and CDR2 SQIVND (reference sequence).

This chain connects TRBV28 to TRBJ2-3; 7 bases map to TRBD1. Germline V gene data show CDR1 as MDHEN and CDR2 as SYDVKM. The CDR3 covers 14 residues. The V segment lost 9 bases and the J segment 3 bases; nucleotides outside the gene matches: 9. CDR3 sequence: CASDPTGATDTQYF. In DNA form, the CDR3 reads TGTGCCAGTGACCCCACAGGGGCGACAGATACGCAGTATTTT.

V and J are TRBV29-1 and TRBJ2-1, with 7 nucleotides matching TRBD1. Per germline, CDR1 SQVTM and CDR2 ANQGSEA. J lost 0 bases, V lost 7 bases, and 6 bases had no gene match. This CDR3 is built from 14 residues. The chain's CDR3 is CSATRDSSYNEQFF. The CDR3, as DNA: TGCAGCGCCACCCGGGACAGCTCCTACAATGAGCAGTTCTTC.

The chain is built from TRBV27 and TRBJ2-1; 8 nucleotides match TRBD1. Germline lookup yields CDR1 MNHEY and CDR2 SMNVEV (reference sequence). V trimming: 2 bases; J trimming: 4 bases; junction bases outside the gene matches: 13. This CDR3 spans 18 amino acids. DNA for the CDR3: TGTGCCAGCAGTTTAGGTCGTCGGGGGACAGGTACATACAATGAGCAGTTCTTC. Amino acids: CASSLGRRGTGTYNEQFF.

This clone is a singleton in its sample. The chain uses TRBV4-2 and TRBJ2-1, with 12 bases matching TRBD2. Losses at the gene ends were 1 base for V and 4 bases for J; bases not matched to a gene: 2. The CDR3 runs to 16 residues. The germline V gene has CDR1 LGHNA and CDR2 YNFKEQ. The CDR3: CASSQAGLAGYNEQFF. The CDR3 DNA sequence: TGTGCCAGCAGCCAAGCCGGACTAGCGGGATACAATGAGCAGTTCTTC.

This clone occurred once. The rearrangement uses TRBV7-9 and TRBJ2-5, with TRBD2 identical over 13 bases. The CDR3 length is 15 residues. The J segment lost 5 bases and the V segment lost 6 bases, leaving 6 bases of the junction unmatched. CDR1 is SEHNR and CDR2 is FQNEAQ in the germline V gene (reference sequence). The CDR3 coding sequence is TGTGCCAGCAGTCACGGACTAGCGGGAGCGGAGACCCAGTACTTC. Translation gives CASSHGLAGAETQYF.

The chain employs TRBV7-3 and TRBJ2-1; tentatively, D is TRBD2 (5 bases). CDR1 is SGHTA, CDR2 FQGTGA, per germline. The CDR3 has 12 amino acids. The germline V and J ends were trimmed by 1 base and 12 bases, with 10 bases remaining between them. The CDR3 sequence: CASSLSAGGQFF. The DNA of the CDR3 is TGTGCCAGCAGCTTAAGCGCGGGTGGGCAGTTCTTC.

The gene calls are TRBV11-2 and TRBJ2-1; the match to TRBD2 covers 9 bases. J gave up 8 bases and V 5 bases, and 22 bases lay outside the gene matches. CDR1 is SGHAT and CDR2 is FQNNGV in the germline V gene. The CDR3 extends over 19 amino acids. This CDR3 is CASSPVAADIAGESDEQFF. In nucleotides, the CDR3 is TGTGCCAGCAGCCCCGTTGCGGCAGATATAGCGGGAGAGAGCGATGAGCAGTTCTTC.

This clone was observed a handful of times. This chain connects TRBV13 to TRBJ2-2; 7 bases align to TRBD2. There are 15 residues in the CDR3. CDR1 is PRHDT, CDR2 FYEKMQ, per germline (reference sequence). Germline trimming cut 1 base from V and 4 bases from J; bases unmatched to any gene: 3. Here the CDR3 DNA reads TGTGCCAGCAGCTTAGCCGGGAGGACCACCGGGGAGCTGTTTTTT. Amino acid sequence: CASSLAGRTTGELFF.

This clone was counted once. The rearrangement uses TRBV6-5 and TRBJ2-3; D may be TRBD1 (6 bases). Germline CDR1 reads MNHEY; CDR2 reads SVGAGI. V dropped 5 bases and J dropped 0 bases, with 9 bases sitting between them. The CDR3 is 14 amino acids. CDR3 sequence (DNA): TGTGCCAGCAGTAGGACAGCGAGCACAGATACGCAGTATTTT. This gives the protein CASSRTASTDTQYF.

V is TRBV7-9 and J is TRBJ1-4, with D perhaps TRBD1 (6 bases). Germline CDR1 SEHNR, CDR2 FQNEAQ (reference sequence). The V gene lost 4 bases and the J gene lost 7 bases, with 16 bases spanning the gap. The CDR3 spans 15 residues. CDR3: CASSSPRGSGEKLFF. CDR3 in DNA: TGTGCCAGCAGCTCTCCCAGGGGATCGGGTGAAAAACTGTTTTTT.

The chain has TRBV28 and TRBJ2-7; TRBD1 agrees at 8 bases. Per germline, CDR1 MDHEN and CDR2 SYDVKM. This CDR3 comprises 16 residues. The V gene end was trimmed by 8 bases and the J gene end by 4 bases; junction bases not matched to a gene: 16. CDR3 sequence (DNA): TGTGCCAGCTCAACCACCCGCAGGGGGCCCTTGTACGAGCAGTACTTC. It codes for CASSTTRRGPLYEQYF.

The chain is built from TRBV18 and TRBJ1-1; D is unclear. This CDR3 contains 14 residues. Deletions cut 8 bases from V and 6 bases from J, with 19 bases between. CDR1 and CDR2 from the germline V gene are KGHSH and LQKENI. The CDR3 spells CASPLLKGAPEAFF. CDR3 coding DNA: TGTGCCAGCCCATTGTTAAAGGGAGCGCCTGAAGCTTTCTTT.

The genes are TRBV5-1 and TRBJ2-7; TRBD1 aligns across 11 bases. CDR3 length: 14 amino acids. J was trimmed by 5 bases and V by 2 bases; bases with no gene match: 3. The germline CDR1 and CDR2 sequences are SGHRS and YFSETQ. As DNA, the CDR3 is TGCGCCAGCAGCTTACCGGGACAGGGGGACGAGCAGTACTTC. Amino acids: CASSLPGQGDEQYF.

The rearrangement uses TRBV4-1 and TRBJ2-1; 8 bases align to TRBD2. V gave up 0 bases and J gave up 4 bases; unmatched junction bases: 2. CDR1 MGHRA and CDR2 YSYEKL come from the germline V gene. CDR3 length equals 15 residues. CDR3 DNA: TGCGCCAGCAGCCAAGAACTAGCGGATTACAATGAGCAGTTCTTC. This codes for CASSQELADYNEQFF.

This chain joins TRBV7-8 and TRBJ1-1; 9 bases are a match to TRBD1. Germline CDR1 reads SGHVS; CDR2 reads FQNEAQ. The CDR3 length is 16 residues. J was trimmed by 7 bases and V by 5 bases; bases with no gene match: 14. The CDR3 DNA is TGTGCCAGCAGCCGGGGGCTGACAGGGGGATGGAGTGAAGCTTTCTTT. Its protein is CASSRGLTGGWSEAFF. Looking up the rest from reference TRBV7-8 and TRBJ1-1 gives the full variable domain: GAGVSQSPRYKVAKRGQDVALRCDPISGHVSLFWYQQALGQGPEFLTYFQNEAQLDKSGLPSDRFFAERPEGSVSTLKIQRTQQEDSAVYLCASSRGLTGGWSEAFFGQGTRLTVV.

The chain recombines TRBV6-1 with TRBJ2-1, with 10 bases identical to TRBD2. Germline CDR1 and CDR2: MNHNS and SASEGT. Losses at the gene ends were 3 bases for V and 9 bases for J; bases not matched to a gene: 5. The CDR3 is made up of 14 amino acids. CDR3 in amino acids: CASSDYSGRSEQFF. Written as DNA, the CDR3 is TGTGCCAGCAGTGATTATAGCGGGAGGTCTGAGCAGTTCTTC.

The V gene is TRBV28, the J gene TRBJ1-5; D gene uncertain. CDR1 and CDR2 (germline): MDHEN, SYDVKM. Between the trimmed V and J ends, which lost 7 bases and 6 bases, there was a span of 10 bases. The CDR3 covers 12 residues. In DNA form, the CDR3 reads TGTGCCAGCAAGGCGGAAGCTCAGCCCCAGCATTTT. Residues: CASKAEAQPQHF.

The rearrangement joins TRBV11-3 to TRBJ2-7; 10 nucleotides align to TRBD2. V trimming: 4 bases; J trimming: 1 base; junction bases outside the gene matches: 7. Per germline, CDR1 SGHNT and CDR2 YENEEA. The CDR3 consists of 16 residues. In DNA form, the CDR3 reads TGTGCCAGCAGCTCCGTTCTACTAGCGGGATCCTACGAGCAGTACTTC. Translation gives CASSSVLLAGSYEQYF.